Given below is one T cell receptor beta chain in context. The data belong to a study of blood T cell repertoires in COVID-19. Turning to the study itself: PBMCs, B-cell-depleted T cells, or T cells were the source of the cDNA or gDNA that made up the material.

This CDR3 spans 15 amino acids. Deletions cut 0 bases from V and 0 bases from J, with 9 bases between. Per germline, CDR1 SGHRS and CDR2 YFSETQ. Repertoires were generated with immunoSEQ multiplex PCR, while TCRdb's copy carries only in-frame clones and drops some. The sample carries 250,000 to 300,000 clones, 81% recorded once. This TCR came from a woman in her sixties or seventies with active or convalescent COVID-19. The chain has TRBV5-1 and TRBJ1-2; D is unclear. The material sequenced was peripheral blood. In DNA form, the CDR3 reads TGCGCCAGCAGCTTGGTCTACTTCCCTAACTATGGCTACACCTTC. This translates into CASSLVYFPNYGYTF.